The clone carrying this T cell receptor (beta chain) was observed a single time. The antigen is undetermined. These data are taken from a study of T cell responses to AZD1222 COVID-19 vaccine. Generated by immunoSEQ multiplex PCR, the TCRdb table keeps only in-frame clones and is missing some. The repertoire holds approximately 170,000 clones, with approximately 90% as singletons. Germline CDR1 ENHRY, CDR2 SYGVKD. The CDR3 loop spans 14 amino acids. The V end was cut by 7 bases, the J end by 6 bases, with 15 bases between. Whole-study findings and limits: Reportedly, nearly half of unique spike TCRs recognized epitopes outside B.1.351/B.1.1.7 mutations.

The source is an adult in good health. The specimen was peripheral blood, collected on day 0 of AZD1222 vaccination. The chain combines TRBV10-3 with TRBJ2-2; perhaps TRBD1 as D (6 bases). The CDR3: CAIKSLSGAGELFF. CDR3 bases: TGTGCCATCAAATCTCTTTCAGGGGCCGGGGAGCTGTTTTTT.